This T cell receptor beta chain came from a study of CD8 T cells in Susac syndrome. Broader study findings: The study conceded that its TCR sequencing and HLA analysis involved relatively few individuals.

In regard to this clonotype: The antigen remains undetermined.

Patients with stable or active relapsing-remitting disease, all of them treatment-naive, made up the multiple sclerosis controls. Negative isolation yielded CD4+ and CD8+ T cells, and FACS enriched TEMRA cells. Trimming removed 5 bases at V and 2 bases at J, with 10 bases between. The germline gives CDR1 GTSNPN, CDR2 SVGIG (reference sequence). CDR3 size: 12 residues. Random hexamers were used to reverse transcribe about 0.45 to 1 ug of RNA. By means of immunoSEQ multiplex PCR, TCR beta CDR3 spanning 54 Vbeta and 13 Jbeta underwent amplification. One entry per CDR3 protein results from TCRdb running MiXCR on the immunoSEQ multiplex PCR reads. Here the sample spans about 150,000 distinct CDR3 sequences, roughly 95% being singletons.

V is TRBV30 and J is TRBJ2-7; a possible D gene is TRBD1 (6 bases). The specimen was CD8+ T cells from PBMCs. The source is a human donor with multiple sclerosis. DNA for the CDR3: TGTGCCTGGTCAGGGGCCGCCTACGAGCAGTACTTC. Its protein is CAWSGAAYEQYF. The variable domain in full, completed from reference TRBV30 and TRBJ2-7, reads SQTIHQWPATLVQPVGSPLSLECTVEGTSNPNLYWYRQAAGRGLQLLFYSVGIGQISSEVPQNLSASRPQDRQFILSSKKLLLSDSGFYLCAWSGAAYEQYFGPGTRLTVT.